This T cell receptor beta chain came from a study of T cell responses to AZD1222 COVID-19 vaccine. Study context: It was second doses at about 4 or about 12 weeks that were pooled.

Concerning this clone itself: The antigen remains undetermined.

There are 14 residues in the CDR3. The V gene end was trimmed by 3 bases and the J gene end by 6 bases; junction bases not matched to a gene: 10. CDR1 and CDR2 from the germline V gene are SQVTM and ANQGSEA. Only in-frame clones appear in the TCRdb table, and some are missing; sequencing was by immunoSEQ multiplex PCR. The repertoire holds around 110,000 clones, with approximately 90% as singletons. Regarding the study as a whole: The study sampled repertoires only after the peak T cell response.

The V gene is TRBV29-1, the J gene TRBJ2-7; 8 nucleotides agree with TRBD1. Sequencing used peripheral blood, obtained on day 0 of AZD1222 vaccination. The sequence derives from an adult in good health. The CDR3 here is CSVEVQGATGEQYF. The CDR3 DNA follows: TGCAGCGTTGAGGTCCAGGGGGCTACTGGCGAGCAGTACTTC.